The T cell receptor beta chain under discussion was sequenced for a study of blood T cell repertoires in COVID-19. V gave up 7 bases and J gave up 5 bases, with 18 bases separating them. This CDR3 is built from 14 residues. The germline V gene encodes CDR1 SEHNR and CDR2 FQNEAQ (reference sequence). Assay: immunoSEQ multiplex PCR; the TCRdb copy retains only in-frame clones and omits some. This sample carries about 90,000 clones, around 87% of them seen once, and the ten largest clones take 17%. The sequencing input was peripheral blood. The clonotype comes from a human donor in a cohort sampled during active COVID-19. V and J are TRBV7-9 and TRBJ2-7, with D perhaps TRBD1 (6 bases). CDR3 sequence (DNA): TGTGCCAGCATCACCTCAGGGGCCCGCGACGAGCAGTACTTC. Its translation: CASITSGARDEQYF.